Below are 27 T cell receptor beta chains sequenced from a single sample in a study of blood T cell repertoires in COVID-19. Profiled with immunoSEQ multiplex PCR; TCRdb holds only in-frame clones, not every one. The data contain 290,000 or so clones, 90% of them seen just once; the ten biggest clones take up around 4.5%. Sequenced material: PBMCs or T cells enriched from blood (not recorded which). Every receptor here comes from a woman younger than 30 with acute COVID-19.

The chain links TRBV7-3 to TRBJ2-1; TRBD2 aligns across 11 bases. CDR1 and CDR2 (germline): SGHTA, FQGTGA. This CDR3 has 16 amino acids. The trim removed 1 base at V and 3 bases at J, leaving 2 bases unmatched. The CDR3 sequence: CASSLKLAGGYNEQFF. The CDR3 nucleotides are TGTGCCAGCAGCTTAAAGCTAGCGGGAGGCTACAATGAGCAGTTCTTC.

The chain has TRBV13 and TRBJ2-5; 10 nucleotides align to TRBD2. The CDR3 loop spans 15 amino acids. The germline V gene has CDR1 PRHDT and CDR2 FYEKMQ (reference sequence). Unmatched junction bases numbered 2, after V lost 3 bases and J lost 1 base. CDR3 nucleotide sequence: TGTGCCAGCAGCTTCACTAGCGGGGTCCAAGAGACCCAGTACTTC. This encodes CASSFTSGVQETQYF.

The chain links TRBV14 to TRBJ2-1; D unclear. CDR3 length equals 17 residues. V was clipped by 0 bases and J by 7 bases, with 19 bases between them. The germline V gene encodes CDR1 SGHDN and CDR2 FVKESK. In nucleotides, the CDR3 is TGTGCCAGCAGCCAAGAAGTACGGTATGCCCTTCCGAATGAGCAGTTCTTC. Its protein is CASSQEVRYALPNEQFF.

The chain couples TRBV19 to TRBJ2-3; no clear D. Between the trimmed V and J ends, which lost 10 bases and 10 bases, there was a span of 21 bases. Germline V CDR1 and CDR2: LNHDA, SQIVND (reference sequence). The CDR3 extends over 13 amino acids. CDR3 nucleotides: TGTGCCACCCGACAACCGCCGGCTGGGCCGCAGTATTTT. This sequence encodes CATRQPPAGPQYF.

The J gene is TRBJ2-7, the V gene TRBV5-1, with unresolved D. Trimming stripped 0 bases from V and 5 bases from J, with 9 bases between. The germline V gene has CDR1 SGHRS and CDR2 YFSETQ. The CDR3 spans 13 residues. The CDR3 bases are TGCGCCAGCAGCTTGGTCCCCGAGGACGAGCAGTACTTC. This codes for CASSLVPEDEQYF. The full variable domain, in which reference TRBV5-1 and TRBJ2-7 provide the parts outside the CDR3, is KAGVTQTPRYLIKTRGQQVTLSCSPISGHRSVSWYQQTPGQGLQFLFEYFSETQRNKGNFPGRFSGRQFSNSRSEMNVSTLELGDSALYLCASSLVPEDEQYFGPGTRLTVT.

The rearrangement joins TRBV13 to TRBJ2-7; D might be TRBD2 (7 bases). The CDR3 has 13 residues. CDR1 and CDR2 (germline): PRHDT, FYEKMQ (reference sequence). V gave up 5 bases and J gave up 5 bases, with 13 bases separating them. The CDR3 DNA reads TGTGCCAGCAGCCCTGGGGGGGGCCACGAGCAGTACTTC. Encoded protein: CASSPGGGHEQYF.

The chain uses TRBV19 and TRBJ1-2; D is ambiguous. The CDR3 is 16 amino acids. V dropped 5 bases and J dropped 4 bases, with 20 bases sitting between them. Per the germline V gene, CDR1 is LNHDA and CDR2 is SQIVND (reference sequence). For the CDR3, the DNA is TGTGCCAGTAGTCCAAAAAAGGACGGGGTCGGCTATGGCTACACCTTC. As protein: CASSPKKDGVGYGYTF.

The genes are TRBV9 and TRBJ1-1; D might be TRBD1 (6 bases). Germline V gene sequence: CDR1 SGDLS, CDR2 YYNGEE. The CDR3 runs to 16 residues. Deletions cut 0 bases from V and 0 bases from J, with 12 bases between. The CDR3 loop reads CASSVGQASMNTEAFF. The DNA of the CDR3 is TGTGCCAGCAGCGTAGGACAGGCCTCCATGAACACTGAAGCTTTCTTT.

The V gene is TRBV24-1, the J gene TRBJ1-2, with 7 bases fitting TRBD1. The CDR3 has 19 amino acids. Germline V CDR1 and CDR2: KGHDR, SFDVKD. The ends lost 0 bases at V and 9 bases at J; junction bases unmatched: 21. DNA of the CDR3: TGTGCCACCAGTGATTTGGGGGACAGCAGTGTCCCCGATTCAGAGAGCTACACCTTC. This sequence encodes CATSDLGDSSVPDSESYTF.

The chain carries TRBV19 and TRBJ1-1; a possible D gene is TRBD1 (5 bases). V was trimmed by 1 base and J by 11 bases, leaving 17 bases between them. The germline V gene has CDR1 LNHDA and CDR2 SQIVND (reference sequence). The CDR3 is 14 residues long. The CDR3 loop reads CASSIGGRGQGAFF. The CDR3 DNA is TGTGCCAGTAGTATAGGGGGCCGCGGCCAGGGCGCTTTCTTT. Full variable domain (outside the CDR3, taken from reference TRBV19 and TRBJ1-1): DGGITQSPKYLFRKEGQNVTLSCEQNLNHDAMYWYRQDPGQGLRLIYYSQIVNDFQKGDIAEGYSVSREKKESFPLTVTSAQKNPTAFYLCASSIGGRGQGAFFGQGTRLTVV.

The chain couples TRBV29-1 to TRBJ2-3; TRBD2 agrees at 7 bases. This CDR3 region has 15 residues. Germline loops: CDR1 SQVTM, CDR2 ANQGSEA. Losses at the gene ends were 6 bases for V and 1 base for J; bases not matched to a gene: 10. The CDR3 is CSVVLARGGTDTQYF. DNA for the CDR3: TGCAGCGTAGTACTAGCGCGGGGAGGCACAGATACGCAGTATTTT.

This chain uses TRBV5-1 with TRBJ2-7; 9 nucleotides match TRBD1. The CDR3 has 15 amino acids. Germline CDR1 and CDR2: SGHRS and YFSETQ. The trim removed 0 bases at V and 2 bases at J, leaving 3 bases unmatched. The CDR3 DNA reads as TGCGCCAGCAGCTTGGCGGGGACAGGGCCCTACGAGCAGTACTTC. Residues: CASSLAGTGPYEQYF.

CDR3 nucleotide sequence: TGTGCCAGCAGCCAAGACTACAGGCCACCCTCTGGGGCCAACGTCCTGACTTTC. Amino acids: CASSQDYRPPSGANVLTF. The chain employs TRBV3-1 (or the pseudogene TRBV3-2) and TRBJ2-6; tentatively, D is TRBD1 (5 bases). Germline loops: CDR1 LGHDT, CDR2 YNNKEL (reference sequence). V was shortened by 0 bases and J by 0 bases, with 12 bases between the two germline ends. CDR3 length: 18 amino acids.

The rearrangement joins TRBV11-2 to TRBJ2-2; 14 positions agree with TRBD2. V was pared by 5 bases and J by 5 bases, with 4 bases of the junction left unmatched. Looked up from germline, CDR1 is SGHAT and CDR2 is FQNNGV. The CDR3 runs to 16 residues. DNA for the CDR3: TGTGCCAGCAGCCGCGGGACTAGCGGGAGAACCGGGGAGCTGTTTTTT. Its translation: CASSRGTSGRTGELFF.

The table lists this clone with a count of one. The chain combines TRBV7-2 with TRBJ2-3; 7 nucleotides agree with TRBD2. The CDR3 loop spans 16 amino acids. J lost 3 bases, V lost 5 bases, and 11 bases had no gene match. The germline CDR1 and CDR2 sequences are SGHTA and FQGNSA. Here the CDR3 reads CASSPLHGRRTDTQYF. The CDR3 bases are TGTGCCAGCAGCCCACTTCACGGGAGGAGGACAGATACGCAGTATTTT. Filled out from reference TRBV7-2 and TRBJ2-3, the complete variable domain reads GAGVSQSPSNKVTEKGKDVELRCDPISGHTALYWYRQSLGQGLEFLIYFQGNSAPDKSGLPSDRFSAERTGGSVSTLTIQRTQQEDSAVYLCASSPLHGRRTDTQYFGPGTRLTVL.

Only one count was recorded for this clone. The identical CDR3 is also encoded by other nucleotide sequences in the sample. V usage is TRBV5-1 and J usage is TRBJ1-1; tentative D call: TRBD1 (6 bases). The CDR3 has 13 amino acids. V was shortened by 0 bases and J by 3 bases, with 6 bases between the two germline ends. CDR1 SGHRS and CDR2 YFSETQ come from the germline V gene. CDR3 residues: CASSLAGDTEAFF. CDR3 nucleotide sequence: TGCGCCAGCAGCTTGGCAGGGGACACTGAAGCTTTCTTT.

This chain joins TRBV5-1 and TRBJ2-7; weak D call: TRBD2 (6 bases). V was trimmed by 6 bases and J by 1 base, leaving 17 bases between them. CDR3 size: 15 residues. CDR1 and CDR2 (germline): SGHRS, YFSETQ. CDR3 DNA: TGCGCCAGCACTTTCGGGGGAGTACGGTCCTACGAGCAGTACTTC. Its protein is CASTFGGVRSYEQYF.

The chain combines TRBV27 with TRBJ2-7; the match to TRBD1 covers 10 bases. The CDR3 is made up of 16 amino acids. CDR1 and CDR2 (germline): MNHEY, SMNVEV (reference sequence). J gave up 3 bases and V 6 bases, and 11 bases lay outside the gene matches. In DNA, the CDR3 is TGTGCCAGCAGCCATGCCTCCGGGACAGGGGTCTACGAGCAGTACTTC. Protein product: CASSHASGTGVYEQYF.

The rearrangement joins TRBV6-5 to TRBJ2-4; tentatively, D is TRBD1 (5 bases). The CDR3 length is 13 residues. Germline values: CDR1 MNHEY, CDR2 SVGAGI. The V and J ends lost 10 bases and 1 base respectively, with 11 bases between them. The CDR3 is CATGHGAKNIQYF. CDR3 DNA sequence: TGTGCCACCGGACACGGGGCCAAAAACATTCAGTACTTC.

The chain links TRBV9 to TRBJ1-6; D is possibly TRBD1 (5 bases). Trimming removed 0 bases from V and 10 bases from J, with 14 bases in between. From germline, CDR1 is SGDLS and CDR2 YYNGEE. This CDR3 is 15 amino acids long. The CDR3 protein is CASSVDGREGSPLHF. CDR3 coding DNA: TGTGCCAGCAGCGTAGACGGCAGGGAAGGATCACCCCTCCACTTT.

The V and J genes are TRBV7-9 and TRBJ2-3; 7 nucleotides align to TRBD2. Germline-derived CDR1 and CDR2 are SEHNR and FQNEAQ (reference sequence). The ends lost 3 bases at V and 2 bases at J; junction bases unmatched: 5. The CDR3 has 15 residues. CDR3 DNA sequence: TGTGCCAGCAGCTTGGGGGGACTACCCACAGATACGCAGTATTTT. Protein product: CASSLGGLPTDTQYF.

V usage is TRBV11-2 and J usage is TRBJ2-1; 10 bases are a match to TRBD2. Germline V gives CDR1 SGHAT, CDR2 FQNNGV. The CDR3 has 13 residues. V dropped 4 bases and J dropped 9; count of bases not matched to a gene: 3. The CDR3 region has the DNA TGTGCCAGCAGCTCGGGACTAGCGTCTGAGCAGTTCTTC. This encodes CASSSGLASEQFF.

The chain uses TRBV7-9 and TRBJ2-1; tentative D call: TRBD1 (6 bases). V was cut by 5 bases and J by 5 bases, with 10 bases left in between. In germline, CDR1 is SEHNR, CDR2 FQNEAQ (reference sequence). The CDR3 extends over 13 amino acids. The CDR3 region is CASSPGTHNEQFF. The CDR3 bases are TGTGCCAGCAGCCCGGGGACACACAATGAGCAGTTCTTC.

The chain joins TRBV28 to TRBJ1-4; possible D gene TRBD1, 6 bases. In germline, CDR1 is MDHEN, CDR2 SYDVKM. Between the trimmed V and J ends, which lost 5 bases and 9 bases, there was a span of 19 bases. This CDR3 has 15 residues. For the CDR3, the DNA is TGTGCCAGCAGTCTTCCCGGGACACGGCGGAAAAAACTGTTTTTT. Encoded protein: CASSLPGTRRKKLFF.

The CDR3 loop is CASSVGDSVSGELFF. CDR3 bases: TGTGCCAGCAGCGTAGGGGACAGCGTCTCGGGGGAGCTGTTTTTT. This chain uses TRBV9 with TRBJ2-2; 7 bases line up with TRBD1. Germline trimming cut 0 bases from V and 8 bases from J; bases unmatched to any gene: 7. CDR1 and CDR2 (germline): SGDLS, YYNGEE. The CDR3 has 15 residues.

A single count supports this clone. V is TRBV19 and J is TRBJ1-4, with D perhaps TRBD1 (5 bases). The V gene lost 4 bases and the J gene lost 5 bases, with 11 bases spanning the gap. Looked up from germline, CDR1 is LNHDA and CDR2 is SQIVND (reference sequence). This CDR3 has 14 residues. The chain's CDR3 is CASSNGQGNEKLFF. CDR3 DNA: TGTGCCAGTAGTAATGGGCAGGGAAATGAAAAACTGTTTTTT.

The V call is TRBV19, the J call TRBJ1-2; tentative D call: TRBD1 (6 bases). Between the trimmed V and J ends, which lost 5 bases and 6 bases, there was a span of 16 bases. Germline assignment: CDR1 LNHDA and CDR2 SQIVND (reference sequence). The CDR3 is made up of 14 amino acids. The CDR3 region is CASSFPGAQDGYTF. The CDR3 DNA reads as TGTGCCAGTAGTTTCCCAGGGGCGCAGGATGGCTACACCTTC.